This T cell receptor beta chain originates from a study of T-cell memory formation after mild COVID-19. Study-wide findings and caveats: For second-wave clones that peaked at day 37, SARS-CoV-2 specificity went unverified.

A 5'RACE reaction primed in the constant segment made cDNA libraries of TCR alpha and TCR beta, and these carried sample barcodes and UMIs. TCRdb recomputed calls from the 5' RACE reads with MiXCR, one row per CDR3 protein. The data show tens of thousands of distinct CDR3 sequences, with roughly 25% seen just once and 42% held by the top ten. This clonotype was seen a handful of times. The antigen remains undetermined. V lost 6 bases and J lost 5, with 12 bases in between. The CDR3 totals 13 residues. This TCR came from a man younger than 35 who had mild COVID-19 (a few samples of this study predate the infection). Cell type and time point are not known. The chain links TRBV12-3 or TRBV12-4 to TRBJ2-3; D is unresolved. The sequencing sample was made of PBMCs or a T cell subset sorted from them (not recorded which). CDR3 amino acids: CASRPRDGDTQYF. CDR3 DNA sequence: TGTGCCAGCAGACCTAGAGACGGAGATACGCAGTATTTT.